This T cell receptor beta chain was captured by sequencing in a study of OX40 agonist ivuxolimab in advanced cancers. TCRdb's table, derived via immunoSEQ multiplex PCR, lists solely in-frame clones and lacks some. The sample has 50,000 to 70,000 clones, approximately 90% seen once. The V gene's germline CDR1 is SGHRS and CDR2 YFSETQ. Trimming took 2 bases from V and 2 from J, leaving 14 bases between them. The CDR3 loop spans 15 amino acids. Sequenced material: CD4+ or CD8+ T cells sorted from blood, taken in a trial of the OX40 agonist ivuxolimab. The chain uses TRBV5-1 and TRBJ2-7; perhaps TRBD2 as D (5 bases). The sequence was collected from an adult with an advanced solid tumor such as melanoma, head and neck, liver or kidney cancer. CDR3 DNA sequence: TGCGCCAGCAGCTTAGAGGGTAGAGGAACCTACGAGCAGTACTTC. Translation gives CASSLEGRGTYEQYF.